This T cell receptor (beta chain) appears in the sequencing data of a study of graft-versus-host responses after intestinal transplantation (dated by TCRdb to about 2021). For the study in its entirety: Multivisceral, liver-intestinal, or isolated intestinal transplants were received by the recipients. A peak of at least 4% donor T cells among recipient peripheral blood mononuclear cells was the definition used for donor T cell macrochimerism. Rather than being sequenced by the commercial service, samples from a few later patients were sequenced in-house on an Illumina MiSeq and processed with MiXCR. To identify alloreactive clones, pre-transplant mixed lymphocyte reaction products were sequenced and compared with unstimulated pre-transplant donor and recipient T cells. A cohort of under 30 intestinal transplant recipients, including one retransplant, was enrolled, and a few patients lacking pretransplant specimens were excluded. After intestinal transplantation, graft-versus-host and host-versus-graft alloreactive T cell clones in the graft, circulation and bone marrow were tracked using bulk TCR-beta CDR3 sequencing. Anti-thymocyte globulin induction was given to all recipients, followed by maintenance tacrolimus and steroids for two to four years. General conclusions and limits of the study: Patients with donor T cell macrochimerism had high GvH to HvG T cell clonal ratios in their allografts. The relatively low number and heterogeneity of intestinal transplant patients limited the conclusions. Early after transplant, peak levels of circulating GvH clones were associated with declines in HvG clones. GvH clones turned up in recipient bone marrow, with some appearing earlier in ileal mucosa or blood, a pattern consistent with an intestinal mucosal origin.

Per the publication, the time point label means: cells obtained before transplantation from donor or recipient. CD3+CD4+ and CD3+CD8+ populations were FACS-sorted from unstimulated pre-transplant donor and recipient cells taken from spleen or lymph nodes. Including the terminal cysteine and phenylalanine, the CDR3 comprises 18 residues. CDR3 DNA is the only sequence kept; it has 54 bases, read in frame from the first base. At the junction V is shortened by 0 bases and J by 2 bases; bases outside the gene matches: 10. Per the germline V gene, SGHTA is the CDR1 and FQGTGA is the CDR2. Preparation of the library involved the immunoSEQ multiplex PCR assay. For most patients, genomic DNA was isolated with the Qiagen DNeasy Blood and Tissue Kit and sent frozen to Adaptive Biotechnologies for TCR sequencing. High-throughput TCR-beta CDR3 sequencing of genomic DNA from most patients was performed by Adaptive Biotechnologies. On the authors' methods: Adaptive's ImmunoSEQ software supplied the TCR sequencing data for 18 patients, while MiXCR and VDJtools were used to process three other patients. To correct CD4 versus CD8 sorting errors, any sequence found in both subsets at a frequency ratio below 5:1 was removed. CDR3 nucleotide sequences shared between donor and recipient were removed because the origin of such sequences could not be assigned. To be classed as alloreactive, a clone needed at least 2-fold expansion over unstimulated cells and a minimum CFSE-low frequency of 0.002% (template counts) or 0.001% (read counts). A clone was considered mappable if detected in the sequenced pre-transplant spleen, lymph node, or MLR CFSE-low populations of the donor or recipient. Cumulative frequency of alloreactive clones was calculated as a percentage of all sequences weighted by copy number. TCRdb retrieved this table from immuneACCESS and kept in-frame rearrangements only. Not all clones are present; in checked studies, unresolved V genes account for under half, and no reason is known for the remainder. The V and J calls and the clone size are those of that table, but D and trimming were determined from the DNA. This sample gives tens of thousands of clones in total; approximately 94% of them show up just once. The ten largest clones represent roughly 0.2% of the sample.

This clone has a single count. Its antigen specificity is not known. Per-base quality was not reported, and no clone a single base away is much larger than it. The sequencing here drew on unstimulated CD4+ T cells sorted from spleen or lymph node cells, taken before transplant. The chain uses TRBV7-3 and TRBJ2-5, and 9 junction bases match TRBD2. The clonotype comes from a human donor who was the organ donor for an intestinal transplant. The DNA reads TGTGCCAGCAGCTTAACAGCGGGGGGCGGTGGAATTCAAGAGACCCAGTACTTC. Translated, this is CASSLTAGGGGIQETQYF.